The present entry profiles one T cell receptor (beta chain) with its context. This record belongs to a study of technical replicates of blood from several donors. The V gene lost 0 bases and the J gene lost 0 bases, with 7 bases spanning the gap. Germline loops: CDR1 SGHRS, CDR2 YFSETQ. This CDR3 has 16 residues. TCRdb keeps only in-frame clones here, not all; method: immunoSEQ multiplex PCR. The sample lists over 85,000 clones, 90% to 97% seen once, with 0.36% in the top ten. This receptor was identified in a human donor in good health. The V call is TRBV5-1, the J call TRBJ2-6; D unclear. The sample was T cells isolated from PBMCs. The CDR3 DNA is TGCGCCAGCAGCTTGGGGCTGTACTCTGGGGCCAACGTCCTGACTTTC. Translated, it gives CASSLGLYSGANVLTF.